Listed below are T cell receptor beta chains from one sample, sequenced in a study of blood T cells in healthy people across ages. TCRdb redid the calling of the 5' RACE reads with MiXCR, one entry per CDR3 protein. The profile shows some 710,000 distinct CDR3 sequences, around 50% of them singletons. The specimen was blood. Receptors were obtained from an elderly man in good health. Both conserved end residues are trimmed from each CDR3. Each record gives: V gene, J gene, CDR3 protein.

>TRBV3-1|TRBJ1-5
ASSPRRDHQPQH
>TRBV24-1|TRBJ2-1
ATSDFSSGGSYNEQF
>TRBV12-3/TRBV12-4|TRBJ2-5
ASSFRREGDGRY
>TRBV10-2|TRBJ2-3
ASTDRNTDTQY
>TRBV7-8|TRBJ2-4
ASSLNVIAGGAKNIQY
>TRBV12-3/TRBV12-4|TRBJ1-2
ASSPDREYGYT
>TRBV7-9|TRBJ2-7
ASSLAGTDDEQY
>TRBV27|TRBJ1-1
ASSLNPGGQTEAF
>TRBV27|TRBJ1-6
ASSLLGQGRSPLH
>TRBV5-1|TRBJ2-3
ASSWTLGTDTQY
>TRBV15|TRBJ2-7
ATSRDRGLAVLYEQY
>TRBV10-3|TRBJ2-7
ATGVWGHEQY
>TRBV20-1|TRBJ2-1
SASRDSDEQF
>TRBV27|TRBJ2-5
ASSLGSSGFQETQY
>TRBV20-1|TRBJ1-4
SVSNRDRDEKLF
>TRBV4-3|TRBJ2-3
ASSQAVNAGTPRRYTQY
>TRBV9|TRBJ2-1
ASSVMYRRDEQF
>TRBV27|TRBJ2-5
ASKSGYQETQY
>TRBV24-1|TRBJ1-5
ATSDAGAYQPQH
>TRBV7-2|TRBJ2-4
ASSLPSAGNIQY
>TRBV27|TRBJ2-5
ASSTRRRETQY
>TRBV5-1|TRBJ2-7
ASTEGLSSYEQY
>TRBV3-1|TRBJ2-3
ASSQGVSSRQDTQY
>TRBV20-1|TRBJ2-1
SGAGTTNEQF
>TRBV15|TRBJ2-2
ATSTYTGELF
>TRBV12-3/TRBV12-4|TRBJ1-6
ASSLEGSLSSPLH
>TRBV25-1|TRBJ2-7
ASSESATVRRSSYEQY
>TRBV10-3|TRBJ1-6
AISERQTDNSPLH
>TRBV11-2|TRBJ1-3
ASSLEGAQDTIY
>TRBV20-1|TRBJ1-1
SARDWVAGNTEAF
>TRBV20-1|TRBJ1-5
SASLRGYSNQPQH
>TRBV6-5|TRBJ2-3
ASSYEGVTDTQY
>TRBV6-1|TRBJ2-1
ASSLEGRNEQF
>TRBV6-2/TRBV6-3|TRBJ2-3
ASRNRDTDTQY
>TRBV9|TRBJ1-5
ASSVDPYSNQPQH
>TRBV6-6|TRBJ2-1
ASTSGTVTRGEQF
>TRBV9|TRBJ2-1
ASSVALGDEQF
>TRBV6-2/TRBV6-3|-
ASSYQGIYEQY
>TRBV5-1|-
ASSPNDGEETQY
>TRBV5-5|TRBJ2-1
ASSFATGGYNEQF
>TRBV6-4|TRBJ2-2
ASSDLATGELF
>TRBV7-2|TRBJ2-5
ASSYRGVLETQY
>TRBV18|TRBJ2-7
ASSPPISSPYEQY
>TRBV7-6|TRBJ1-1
ASSFGVQKNTEAF
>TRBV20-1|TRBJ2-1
SASEQGAPGEQF
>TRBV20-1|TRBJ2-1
SATLTGTPYNEQF
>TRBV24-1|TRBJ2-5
ATALPGVETQY
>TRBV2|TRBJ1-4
ASSGVGQFNEKLF
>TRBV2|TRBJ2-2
ASSEARGAGELF
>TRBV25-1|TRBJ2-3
ASSPQGRNTDTQY
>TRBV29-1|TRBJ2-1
SVEDPFYNEQF
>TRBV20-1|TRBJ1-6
SAREGVHSPLH
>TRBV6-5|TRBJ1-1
ASSYPRGIGQEAF
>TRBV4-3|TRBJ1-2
ASSQDRATIDGYT